The 20 T cell receptor beta chains below were found in one sample sequenced in a study of blood T cells in healthy people across ages. A J-beta primer mix and a sample-barcoded 5' primer were used in a second PCR of about 6 to 12 cycles. Via MiXCR, TCRdb re-called the 5' RACE reads, giving one row per CDR3 protein. This sample carries hundreds of thousands of distinct CDR3 sequences, more than 55% of them seen once, and the ten largest clones take roughly 26%. The specimen sequenced was blood. The receptors here all came from a middle-aged man in good health.

This chain links TRBV6-2 or TRBV6-3 with TRBJ2-1; 10 bases line up with TRBD2. V shed 2 bases and J 0 bases; nucleotides not matched to a gene: 7. The germline CDR1 and CDR2 sequences are MNHEY and SVGEGT. This CDR3 is 18 amino acids long. The CDR3 nucleotides are TGTGCCAGCAGTTACGTACTAGCGGGAAGAAGCTCCTACAATGAGCAGTTCTTC. It yields the protein CASSYVLAGRSSYNEQFF.

This sequence joins TRBV6-5 and TRBJ2-1, with 12 nucleotides matching TRBD2. Germline V gene lookup returns CDR1 MNHEY and CDR2 SVGAGI. This CDR3 comprises 14 residues. The J segment lost 9 bases and the V segment lost 6 bases, leaving 6 bases of the junction unmatched. As DNA, the CDR3 is TGTGCCAGCAGCCTAGCGGGGGGGCTCTGTGAGCAGTTCTTC. Protein product: CASSLAGGLCEQFF.

This clonotype was seen only once. The rearrangement links TRBV7-3 to TRBJ2-2; TRBD1 matches at 7 bases. Germline CDR1 and CDR2: SGHTA and FQGTGA. CDR3 length: 14 residues. Trimming removed 5 bases from V and 8 bases from J; junction bases left unmatched: 8. CDR3 bases: TGTGCCAGCAGCCTGTCCTCGGGACAGGGGGAGCTGTTTTTT. Protein product: CASSLSSGQGELFF.

V gene TRBV4-1 combines with J gene TRBJ2-3; no clear D. Trimming left V 1 base short and J 6 bases short, with 11 bases between. Germline values: CDR1 MGHRA, CDR2 YSYEKL. The CDR3 loop spans 14 amino acids. The CDR3 reads CASSQVISGDTQYF. The CDR3 DNA reads as TGCGCCAGCAGCCAAGTAATCAGTGGGGATACGCAGTATTTT.

About this clonotype: A read error may produce the germline difference seen at one junction end. V and J are TRBV6-1 and TRBJ1-2, with TRBD1 matching 7 bases. Germline V gene lookup returns CDR1 MNHNS and CDR2 SASEGT. This CDR3 is 13 amino acids long. CDR3 nucleotide sequence: TGTGCCAACAGTGAAAGACAGGGCTATGGCTACACCTTC. This encodes CANSERQGYGYTF.

The chain recombines TRBV28 with TRBJ2-1, with TRBD1 matching over 8 bases. Per germline, CDR1 MDHEN and CDR2 SYDVKM. V lost 4 bases and J lost 10; bases outside the gene matches: 15. The CDR3 covers 16 residues. CDR3 in DNA: TGTGCCAGCAGTTCTATATCCGGGACAGGAACTCGGGAGCAGTTCTTC. It encodes CASSSISGTGTREQFF.

The chain combines TRBV7-9 with TRBJ1-2; no firm D call. CDR1 is SEHNR, CDR2 FQNEAQ, per germline (reference sequence). Trimming removed 1 base from V and 5 bases from J, with 8 bases in between. This CDR3 comprises 13 residues. Here the CDR3 reads CASSLENVYGYTF. The CDR3 bases are TGTGCCAGCAGCTTAGAAAACGTGTATGGCTACACCTTC.

This clonotype was detected a few times. This chain uses TRBV29-1 with TRBJ2-1, with TRBD2 matching 8 bases. Germline V gene sequence: CDR1 SQVTM, CDR2 ANQGSEA. With V trimmed by 1 base and J by 3 bases, 8 bases remained unmatched. The CDR3 extends over 16 amino acids. As DNA, the CDR3 is TGCAGCGTTGAAGGATTCCGGGAGGGCCTCTACAATGAGCAGTTCTTC. It yields the protein CSVEGFREGLYNEQFF.

The rearrangement uses TRBV20-1 and TRBJ1-4; TRBD1 might be the D (6 bases). Trimming shortened V by 6 bases and J by 3 bases, and 20 bases separated the two germline ends. CDR1 is DFQATT and CDR2 is SNEGSKA in the germline V gene (reference sequence). This CDR3 spans 16 amino acids. CDR3 sequence: CSAREGGGKSNEKLFF. The CDR3 DNA reads as TGCAGTGCCCGTGAGGGGGGGGGCAAATCTAATGAAAAACTGTTTTTT.

The chain couples TRBV7-3 to TRBJ2-2; maybe TRBD2 (5 bases). This CDR3 has 16 amino acids. Germline V gene lookup returns CDR1 SGHTA and CDR2 FQGTGA. V was clipped by 5 bases and J by 1 base, with 14 bases between them. The CDR3 bases are TGTGCCAGCAGCCCAGACCGCGGGCAGAACACCGGGGAGCTGTTTTTT. Translation gives CASSPDRGQNTGELFF.

Only a few counts were recorded for this clonotype. The chain combines TRBV20-1 with TRBJ2-5; D perhaps matches TRBD2 (5 bases). V lost 0 bases and J lost 2, with 22 bases in between. CDR1 is DFQATT, CDR2 SNEGSKA, per germline (reference sequence). The CDR3 extends over 18 amino acids. CDR3 DNA sequence: TGCAGTGCTAGAGATATAGGCCTCCGAGGGATAGTTCAAGAGACCCAGTACTTC. It translates to CSARDIGLRGIVQETQYF.

This clonotype was counted only a few times. This rearrangement joins TRBV27 to TRBJ2-5; 9 positions match TRBD1. Germline V gives CDR1 MNHEY, CDR2 SMNVEV (reference sequence). J was trimmed by 2 bases and V by 8 bases; bases with no gene match: 6. The CDR3 consists of 14 residues. CDR3 loop: CASRRTGAQETQYF. The DNA of the CDR3 is TGTGCCAGCCGCCGGACAGGGGCACAAGAGACCCAGTACTTC.

CDR3 coding DNA: TGTGCCAGCAGTAGACAGGGGGGCGATGAAAAACTGTTTTTT. Amino acids: CASSRQGGDEKLFF. The V gene is TRBV6-1, the J gene TRBJ1-4; 9 bases match TRBD1. This CDR3 contains 14 residues. Germline V CDR1 and CDR2: MNHNS, SASEGT. V was clipped by 5 bases and J by 6 bases; unmatched bases: 4.

This chain joins TRBV7-9 and TRBJ1-5, with D maybe TRBD1 (5 bases). CDR3 length: 15 residues. The germline V gene encodes CDR1 SEHNR and CDR2 FQNEAQ (reference sequence). Trimming cost V 5 bases and J 0 bases, with 11 bases left between them. CDR3 nucleotide sequence: TGTGCCAGCAGCCTTACAGGCTCTAGCAATCAGCCCCAGCATTTT. It specifies CASSLTGSSNQPQHF.

This rearrangement joins TRBV6-6 to TRBJ2-3; weak D call: TRBD2 (6 bases). The germline V and J ends were trimmed by 2 bases and 2 bases, with 8 bases remaining between them. The CDR3 is made up of 14 amino acids. From germline, CDR1 is MNHNY and CDR2 SVGAGI (reference sequence). CDR3 DNA: TGTGCCAGCAGTTACCTAGCGCCCACAGATACGCAGTATTTT. This sequence encodes CASSYLAPTDTQYF.

This chain uses TRBV6-2 or TRBV6-3 with TRBJ2-3, with 7 bases lining up with TRBD2. V lost 6 bases to trimming and J lost 1 base; unmatched junction nucleotides: 4. CDR1 MNHEY and CDR2 SVGEGT come from the germline V gene. The CDR3 is 14 amino acids. CDR3 protein: CASRQSGGTDTQYF. The CDR3 nucleotides are TGTGCCAGCAGACAAAGCGGGGGCACAGATACGCAGTATTTT.

The rearrangement uses TRBV4-1 and TRBJ2-1; 8 bases map to TRBD2. Germline CDR1 MGHRA, CDR2 YSYEKL. This CDR3 is built from 14 residues. The trim removed 1 base at V and 8 bases at J, leaving 4 bases unmatched. This CDR3 is CASSQVAGGYEQFF. The CDR3 bases are TGCGCCAGCAGCCAAGTGGCGGGAGGCTATGAGCAGTTCTTC.

This clonotype was detected a few times. This chain uses TRBV20-1 with TRBJ2-5; 16 bases map to TRBD2. The germline V gene encodes CDR1 DFQATT and CDR2 SNEGSKA (reference sequence). The junction had 6 bases not matched to a gene; V was cut back by 6 bases and J by 2 bases. The length of the CDR3 is 16 residues. CDR3 coding DNA: TGCAGTGCCCCGGGACTAGCGGGGGGGCTGCAAGAGACCCAGTACTTC. Its protein product is CSAPGLAGGLQETQYF.

This clonotype was detected only once. One end of the junction varies from germline; a read error may be responsible. This chain links TRBV5-8 with TRBJ2-3; D perhaps matches TRBD1 (6 bases). The CDR3 sequence is 16 residues long. From germline, CDR1 is SGHTS and CDR2 YDEGEE. The CDR3 region is CAGSTGTKGSTDTQYF. The CDR3, as DNA: TGTGCCGGCAGCACAGGGACCAAAGGAAGCACAGATACGCAGTATTTT.

The chain employs TRBV20-1 and TRBJ2-1; perhaps TRBD2 as D (6 bases). The V and J ends lost 2 bases and 7 bases respectively, with 9 bases between them. This CDR3 region has 12 residues. CDR1 DFQATT and CDR2 SNEGSKA come from the germline V gene (reference sequence). Here the CDR3 DNA reads TGCAGTGCTAGATGGGGGGAAAATGAGCAGTTCTTC. This encodes CSARWGENEQFF.